A selection of T cell receptor beta chains follows, all from one sample in a study of blood T cell repertoires in COVID-19. This table comes from immunoSEQ multiplex PCR, and its TCRdb copy is limited to in-frame clones, with some not included. The data show roughly 250,000 clones, 70% to 90% seen once. Sequencing was carried out using peripheral blood. The receptors come from a human donor with COVID-19, enrolled during active disease. The donor label of this sample is uncertain. The CDR3 runs from the conserved cysteine through the conserved F or W. Fields, in order: V gene, clone size, J gene, D gene, CDR3 DNA, CDR3 protein. A D gene is named only where the DNA matches it firmly. Clone size is shown for a subset of rows, as once, few, many or a class of expanded clone.

v_call: TRBV3-1/TRBV3-2
clone_size: .
j_call: TRBJ2-3
d_call: .
cdr3_nt: TGTGCCAGCAGCCCACTTCCCAGGGGCACTAGCACAGATACGCAGTATTTT
cdr3_aa: CASSPLPRGTSTDTQYF

v_call: TRBV19
clone_size: .
j_call: TRBJ1-2
d_call: .
cdr3_nt: TGTGCCAGTAGTATAGTGTGGTCAGGTCTCAACTATGGCTACACCTTC
cdr3_aa: CASSIVWSGLNYGYTF

v_call: TRBV28
clone_size: .
j_call: TRBJ2-1
d_call: TRBD1
cdr3_nt: TGTGCCAGCAGTCCAACCGGGACAGGGGATAATGAGCAGTTCTTC
cdr3_aa: CASSPTGTGDNEQFF

v_call: TRBV5-5
clone_size: .
j_call: TRBJ1-4
d_call: .
cdr3_nt: TGTGCCAGCAGCTTGACCGGGGGGCAGGGTGGTGAAAAACTGTTTTTT
cdr3_aa: CASSLTGGQGGEKLFF

v_call: TRBV28
clone_size: .
j_call: TRBJ1-4
d_call: TRBD1
cdr3_nt: TGTGCCAGCAGTTTAATGTCAGGGGGAGCTAATGAAAAACTGTTTTTT
cdr3_aa: CASSLMSGGANEKLFF

v_call: TRBV5-1
clone_size: .
j_call: TRBJ2-5
d_call: TRBD2
cdr3_nt: TGCGCCAGCAGCTTGGAGGGACTAGCGGGAGCCGAGACCCAGTACTTC
cdr3_aa: CASSLEGLAGAETQYF

v_call: TRBV5-3
clone_size: .
j_call: TRBJ1-5
d_call: TRBD1
cdr3_nt: TGTGCCACTCCCCAGGGGACAGGGGGATTGCAGCCCCAGCATTTT
cdr3_aa: CATPQGTGGLQPQHF

v_call: TRBV24-1
clone_size: .
j_call: TRBJ2-6
d_call: .
cdr3_nt: TGTGCCACCAGTGACTCGGGTCCCACTTTCTCTGGGGCCAACGTCCTGACTTTC
cdr3_aa: CATSDSGPTFSGANVLTF

v_call: TRBV7-2
clone_size: .
j_call: TRBJ1-2
d_call: TRBD1
cdr3_nt: TGTGCCAGCAGCGGACTCGGGACAGGCTATGGCTACACCTTC
cdr3_aa: CASSGLGTGYGYTF

v_call: TRBV29-1
clone_size: .
j_call: TRBJ2-1
d_call: TRBD2
cdr3_nt: TGCAGCGTTGCCGGGACTACCCTGAATGAGCAGTTCTTC
cdr3_aa: CSVAGTTLNEQFF

v_call: TRBV28
clone_size: once
j_call: TRBJ2-3
d_call: TRBD1
cdr3_nt: TGTGCCAGTGGACCGGGACAGGCATACACAGATACGCAGTATTTT
cdr3_aa: CASGPGQAYTDTQYF

v_call: TRBV12-3/TRBV12-4
clone_size: few
j_call: TRBJ1-5
d_call: .
cdr3_nt: TGTGCCAGCAGTTTAATGCGGAGAGTGCCCCAGCATTTT
cdr3_aa: CASSLMRRVPQHF